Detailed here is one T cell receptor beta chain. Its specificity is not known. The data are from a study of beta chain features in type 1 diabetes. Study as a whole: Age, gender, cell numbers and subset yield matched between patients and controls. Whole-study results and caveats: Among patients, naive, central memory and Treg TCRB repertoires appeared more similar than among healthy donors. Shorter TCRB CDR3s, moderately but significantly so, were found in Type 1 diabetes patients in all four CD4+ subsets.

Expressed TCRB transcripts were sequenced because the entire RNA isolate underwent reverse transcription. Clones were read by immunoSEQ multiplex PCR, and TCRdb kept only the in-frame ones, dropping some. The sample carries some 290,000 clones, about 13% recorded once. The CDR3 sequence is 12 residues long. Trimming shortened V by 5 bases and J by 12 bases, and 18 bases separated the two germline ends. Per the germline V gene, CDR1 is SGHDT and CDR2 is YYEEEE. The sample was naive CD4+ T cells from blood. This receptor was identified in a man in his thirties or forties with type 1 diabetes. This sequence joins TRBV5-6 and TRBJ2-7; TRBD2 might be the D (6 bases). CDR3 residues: CASSIGTPKMYF. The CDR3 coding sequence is TGTGCCAGCAGTATCGGGACTCCTAAAATGTACTTC.